This passage covers 15 T cell receptor beta chains from one sample sequenced in a study of a mutant IDH1 vaccine in newly diagnosed glioma. Clones were read by immunoSEQ multiplex PCR, and TCRdb kept only the in-frame ones, dropping some. The repertoire holds under 95,000 clones, with about 91% as singletons. Antigen specificity for these receptors is unknown. Noted time point: week 5, during vaccination. Every vaccine dose comprised 300 ug of mutant IDH1 20-mer peptide plus topical imiquimod. The input for sequencing was PBMCs, taken from a glioma patient whose treatment included an IDH1 peptide vaccine. The receptors originated from a woman aged 50 to 60 with glioma.

This chain joins TRBV10-2 and TRBJ2-2, with 7 bases identical to TRBD2. The CDR3 totals 15 residues. J lost 6 bases, V lost 5 bases, and 9 bases had no gene match. In germline, CDR1 is WSHSY, CDR2 SAAADI. CDR3 bases: TGCGCCAGCAGTTCCCACGAGGGGAGGGCCGGGGAGCTGTTTTTT. It encodes CASSSHEGRAGELFF.

This chain uses TRBV4-1 with TRBJ2-5, with TRBD2 matching over 7 bases. The J call could be wrong; TRBJ2-7 is a better fit for the DNA end. Germline V gene sequence: CDR1 MGHRA, CDR2 YSYEKL. CDR3 length: 16 amino acids. For the CDR3, the DNA is TGCGCCAGCAGCCAAGATTGGGAGGGACTACTCTACGAGCAGTACTTC. Translated, it gives CASSQDWEGLLYEQYF.

The chain is built from TRBV19 and TRBJ2-7, with TRBD1 matching over 8 bases. The J segment lost 5 bases and the V segment lost 7 bases, leaving 7 bases of the junction unmatched. This CDR3 has 13 amino acids. Germline V gene data show CDR1 as LNHDA and CDR2 as SQIVND (reference sequence). As DNA, the CDR3 is TGTGCCAGTACCGGACAGGGTAAAAACGAGCAGTACTTC. Amino acids: CASTGQGKNEQYF.

The chain links TRBV5-1 to TRBJ2-5, with a possible D match to TRBD1 (6 bases). The DNA end is more similar to TRBJ2-7, so the J call may be wrong. Germline V gene data show CDR1 as SGHRS and CDR2 as YFSETQ. The CDR3 extends over 20 amino acids. CDR3 amino acids: CASSLALTLNGQIISYEQYF. The DNA of the CDR3 is TGCGCCAGCAGCTTGGCTCTGACCTTGAACGGACAGATTATCTCCTACGAGCAGTACTTC.

This clone has more than one count but fewer than ten. This chain connects TRBV6-5 to TRBJ2-2; D is possibly TRBD2 (7 bases). V was shortened by 3 bases and J by 5 bases, with 16 bases between the two germline ends. CDR1 is MNHEY, CDR2 SVGAGI, per germline. The CDR3 is 16 amino acids. The CDR3 here is CASSYLSGRGTGELFF. The CDR3 DNA sequence: TGTGCCAGCAGTTATCTCTCTGGGAGGGGGACCGGGGAGCTGTTTTTT.

V gene TRBV10-3 combines with J gene TRBJ1-2, with D possibly matching TRBD1 (5 bases). The CDR3 totals 17 residues. Trimming removed 3 bases from V and 4 bases from J, with 21 bases in between. The germline V gene has CDR1 ENHRY and CDR2 SYGVKD. The CDR3 nucleotides read TGTGCCATCAGTGAAGAAACCGGGGCCCGTCGGGTCTATGGCTACACCTTC. Amino acid sequence: CAISEETGARRVYGYTF.

The chain has TRBV28 and TRBJ1-6; possibly TRBD1 for D (5 bases). Looked up from germline, CDR1 is MDHEN and CDR2 is SYDVKM. The CDR3 contains 15 residues. V lost 8 bases, J lost 6 bases, and 17 bases lay in between. The CDR3 DNA follows: TGTGCCAGCGTCTTTCGGGGCGTCAGTAATTCACCCCTCCACTTT. This gives the protein CASVFRGVSNSPLHF.

The rearrangement links TRBV7-8 to TRBJ2-5, with TRBD2 matching over 9 bases. CDR3 length equals 17 residues. The trim removed 8 bases at V and 5 bases at J, leaving 18 bases unmatched. Germline values: CDR1 SGHVS, CDR2 FQNEAQ. CDR3 amino acids: CASSHNPPLAGFETQYF. DNA of the CDR3: TGTGCCAGCTCCCACAATCCCCCGCTAGCGGGATTCGAGACCCAGTACTTC.

The J gene is TRBJ1-2, the V gene TRBV7-9; 7 nucleotides match TRBD1. The CDR3 is 15 residues long. Germline CDR1 and CDR2: SEHNR and FQNEAQ (reference sequence). J was trimmed by 4 bases and V by 3 bases; bases with no gene match: 8. CDR3 DNA: TGTGCCAGCAGCTTCCCTCAGGGGGGACCCTATGGCTACACCTTC. Translated, it gives CASSFPQGGPYGYTF.

The V call is TRBV4-1, the J call TRBJ2-2, with TRBD2 matching over 13 bases. CDR3 length: 16 residues. With 4 bases clipped from V and 5 bases from J, the junction kept 4 bases outside the gene matches. Germline V gene sequence: CDR1 MGHRA, CDR2 YSYEKL. The CDR3 is CASSPGLAGRTGELFF. In DNA form, the CDR3 reads TGCGCCAGCAGCCCGGGACTAGCGGGAAGAACCGGGGAGCTGTTTTTT.

This clone appeared once. This chain uses TRBV7-6 with TRBJ2-1; 11 bases map to TRBD2. After removal of 5 bases from V and 5 bases from J, the junction contained 8 bases not matched to a gene. CDR1 and CDR2 from the germline V gene are SGHVS and FNYEAQ. The CDR3 spans 16 residues. The CDR3 DNA follows: TGTGCCAGCAGCAAATTAGCGGGAGGGCAGAACAATGAGCAGTTCTTC. Translating it yields CASSKLAGGQNNEQFF.

The chain links TRBV7-9 to TRBJ2-3, with D possibly matching TRBD1 (6 bases). V was cut by 4 bases and J by 5 bases, with 13 bases left in between. Looked up from germline, CDR1 is SEHNR and CDR2 is FQNEAQ (reference sequence). This CDR3 is 14 amino acids long. CDR3 in DNA: TGTGCCAGCAGCTCGCTCCAGGGGAAAGATACGCAGTATTTT. It encodes CASSSLQGKDTQYF.

This clone has a single count. The V gene is TRBV6-5, the J gene TRBJ1-1, with TRBD1 matching over 9 bases. Trimming took 2 bases from V and 3 from J; bases not matched to a gene: 4. The V gene's germline CDR1 is MNHEY and CDR2 SVGAGI. This CDR3 has 15 residues. CDR3: CASSYIGTGYTEAFF. The CDR3 bases are TGTGCCAGCAGTTACATCGGGACAGGGTACACTGAAGCTTTCTTT.

The V gene is TRBV5-1, the J gene TRBJ2-5; D might be TRBD2 (7 bases). V dropped 0 bases and J dropped 4 bases, with 13 bases sitting between them. Germline V gene lookup returns CDR1 SGHRS and CDR2 YFSETQ. The CDR3 is made up of 15 amino acids. CDR3 in amino acids: CASSLEGGSGETQYF. CDR3 in DNA: TGCGCCAGCAGCTTGGAGGGGGGGAGCGGAGAGACCCAGTACTTC.

In its sample, this clone was seen once. The rearrangement links TRBV27 to TRBJ2-2; D may be TRBD2 (6 bases). This CDR3 is built from 15 residues. V was cut by 0 bases and J by 2 bases, with 7 bases left in between. Germline lookup yields CDR1 MNHEY and CDR2 SMNVEV (reference sequence). The CDR3 loop reads CASSLSGGNTGELFF. The CDR3 DNA sequence: TGTGCCAGCAGTTTATCGGGGGGTAACACCGGGGAGCTGTTTTTT.